This T cell receptor (beta chain) appears in the sequencing data of a study of technical replicates of blood from a handful of donors. This CDR3 has 15 amino acids. The V gene's germline CDR1 is SGHTA and CDR2 FQGNSA. V was pared by 5 bases and J by 9 bases, with 12 bases of the junction left unmatched. Measured with immunoSEQ multiplex PCR; TCRdb has only the in-frame clones, and not every one. Here the sample spans 40,000 to 60,000 clones, 80% to 95% being singletons. The sequence was collected from a human donor in good health. Some clones in this sample may be carry-over from other donors' samples. This chain uses TRBV7-2 with TRBJ2-1, with 8 bases that match TRBD2. Material for sequencing was PBMCs. The CDR3 here is CASSLGMAGGTEQFF. The CDR3 DNA reads TGTGCCAGCAGCCTAGGGATGGCGGGAGGAACTGAGCAGTTCTTC. The full variable domain, its missing parts supplied by reference TRBV7-2 and TRBJ2-1, is GAGVSQSPSNKVTEKGKDVELRCDPISGHTALYWYRQSLGQGLEFLIYFQGNSAPDKSGLPSDRFSAERTGGSVSTLTIQRTQQEDSAVYLCASSLGMAGGTEQFFGPGTRLTVL.